This is a list of T cell receptor beta chains from one sample in a study of T cell responses to AZD1222 COVID-19 vaccine. The repertoire was sequenced with immunoSEQ multiplex PCR; TCRdb's copy has only in-frame clones and lacks some. The data hold about 53,000 clones, with roughly 90% observed a single time. The material sequenced was peripheral blood, taken 28 days after the second AZD1222 dose. The receptors derive from an adult who received the AZD1222 COVID-19 vaccine. Each CDR3 is given with its conserved first and last residue. A D gene is named only where the DNA matches it firmly. Some rows mark clone size as missing; the rest say once, few, many or name a class of expanded clone.

j_call clone_size d_call v_call cdr3_nt cdr3_aa
TRBJ1-2 - TRBD1 TRBV28 TGTGCCAGCAGTGAGCCAGGGGGGGGAATCTATGGCTACACCTTC CASSEPGGGIYGYTF
TRBJ2-3 - - TRBV3-1/TRBV3-2 TGTGCCAGCAGCCAAGATGGGGGGAGCACAGATACGCAGTATTTT CASSQDGGSTDTQYF
TRBJ2-1 once - TRBV5-1 TGCGCCAGCAGCTTGGAGAGCGGTGGGAGCTCCTACAATGAGCAGTTCTTC CASSLESGGSSYNEQFF
TRBJ2-5 - TRBD2 TRBV11-2 TGTGCCAGCAGCTCCCAGGGACTAGCGGGAGGGCCCGAGACCCAGTACTTC CASSSQGLAGGPETQYF
TRBJ1-4 - - TRBV3-1/TRBV3-2 TGTGCCAGCAGCCAACAGTCAGCTAATGAAAAACTGTTTTTT CASSQQSANEKLFF
TRBJ1-3 once - TRBV9 TGTGCCAGCAGCGTGGGGAGTGCTGGAAACACCATATATTTT CASSVGSAGNTIYF
TRBJ1-5 few - TRBV9 TGTGCCAGCAGCGTAGGGATTGATCAGCCCCAGCATTTT CASSVGIDQPQHF
TRBJ2-1 once TRBD2 TRBV4-2 TGTGCCAGCAGCCAAGACCCCATCATGGCGGGAGTCTCCTACAATGAGCAGTTCTTC CASSQDPIMAGVSYNEQFF
TRBJ1-5 - - TRBV24-1 TGTGCCACCAGTGATGCGAATAGCAATCAGCCCCAGCATTTT CATSDANSNQPQHF
TRBJ1-1 - - TRBV28 TGTGCCAGCAACGGGTGGACTGAAGCTTTCTTT CASNGWTEAFF
TRBJ1-5 - - TRBV6-6 TGTGCCAGCAGTCCTCAGGGAAGCAATCAGCCCCAGCATTTT CASSPQGSNQPQHF
TRBJ2-1 - TRBD2 TRBV3-1/TRBV3-2 TGTGCCAGCAGCTTGGGACTAGCGGGAAATAATGAGCAGTTCTTC CASSLGLAGNNEQFF
TRBJ2-7 - TRBD1 TRBV6-5 TGTGCCAGCAGCCCCGGGACAGGACCCTACGAGCAGTACTTC CASSPGTGPYEQYF
TRBJ2-3 - - TRBV15 TGTGCCACCAGCATTAGGCTTGCAGATACGCAGTATTTT CATSIRLADTQYF
TRBJ2-3 - - TRBV19 TGTGCCAGTAGCCCCGGGAGAAGCGGCACAGATACGCAGTATTTT CASSPGRSGTDTQYF
TRBJ2-5 - TRBD1 TRBV18 TGTGCCAGCTCACCACCTCCCGGGACAGGGTTGCAAGAGACCCAGTACTTC CASSPPPGTGLQETQYF
TRBJ2-7 few TRBD1 TRBV9 TGTGCCAGCAGCGTGGACCGGGACAGTGGGAAGCAGTACTTC CASSVDRDSGKQYF
TRBJ2-7 - - TRBV5-6 TGTGCCAGCAGCTTGGATGGCAGGCCCTTCTACGAGCAGTACTTC CASSLDGRPFYEQYF
TRBJ2-1 - TRBD2 TRBV6-5 TGTGCCAGCAGTCTAGCGGGAGTCTCCTACAATGAGCAGTTCTTC CASSLAGVSYNEQFF
TRBJ1-1 - - TRBV20-1 TGCAGTGCTAGAAGGGCCGAAGCTTTCTTT CSARRAEAFF
TRBJ2-5 - TRBD1 TRBV29-1 TGCAGCGTTGAAGGGGTCGCGGACAGGGGCCAAGAGACCCAGTACTTC CSVEGVADRGQETQYF
TRBJ1-2 - - TRBV28 TGTGCCAGCAGTTACGGAATAGAAGGCTACACCTTC CASSYGIEGYTF
TRBJ1-2 - - TRBV3-1/TRBV3-2 TGTGCCAGCAGCTTGGGCCGCGGGAGTGGCTACACCTTC CASSLGRGSGYTF
TRBJ1-6 - - TRBV28 TGTGCCAGCAGTTTAGCCAGCTCCTATAATTCACCCCTCCACTTT CASSLASSYNSPLHF
TRBJ2-1 - TRBD1 TRBV18 TGTGCCAGCTCCCCACCAAGGGACAGGGTCTACAATGAGCAGTTCTTC CASSPPRDRVYNEQFF
TRBJ2-7 - TRBD2 TRBV27 TGTGCCAGCAGTTTATCGAAAAGCGGGAGTATCAACGAGCAGTACTTC CASSLSKSGSINEQYF
TRBJ2-5 - TRBD1 TRBV5-6 TGTGCCAGCAGCCCCGCGACAGGGATCGTAGAGACCCAGTACTTC CASSPATGIVETQYF
TRBJ2-7 - TRBD2 TRBV18 TGTGCCAGCTCACCCGCCCCCGGGCAGGGAGCGGGGACCTACGAGCAGTACTTC CASSPAPGQGAGTYEQYF
TRBJ1-6 - TRBD1 TRBV5-4 TGTGCCAGCAGCTTGCAGGGGGCCAATAATTCACCCCTCCACTTT CASSLQGANNSPLHF
TRBJ2-3 - TRBD2 TRBV29-1 TGCAGCGTTGACGGGACTAGCGACCCTGGGGGCACAGATACGCAGTATTTT CSVDGTSDPGGTDTQYF
TRBJ1-5 - - TRBV10-3 TGTGCCATCAGTTTCGACAGGAAAAATCAGCCCCAGCATTTT CAISFDRKNQPQHF
TRBJ2-5 once - TRBV14 TGTGCCAGCAGCGCGGGTGCCGGGAAGACCCAGTACTTC CASSAGAGKTQYF
TRBJ1-6 - - TRBV11-2 TGTGCCAGCAGCCCCCGGGACGGCATCCAACCCCTCCACTTT CASSPRDGIQPLHF
TRBJ2-7 - - TRBV7-9 TGTGCCAGCAGCGCAAGTGGGAGGAGGGACTACGAGCAGTACTTC CASSASGRRDYEQYF
TRBJ1-1 once - TRBV9 TGTGCCAGCAGCGTAGGGGGACCGAACACTGAAGCTTTCTTT CASSVGGPNTEAFF
TRBJ1-5 - - TRBV19 TGTGCCAGTAGCCTGACGGGGGGCTGGGGTCAGCCCCAGCATTTT CASSLTGGWGQPQHF
TRBJ1-1 - - TRBV5-4 TGTGCCAGCAGCTTGGTTCAGGGAGGCACTGAAGCTTTCTTT CASSLVQGGTEAFF
TRBJ1-4 - - TRBV6-1 TGTGCCAGCAGGGGCCCGTCGGGGGAACTGTTTTTT CASRGPSGELFF
TRBJ1-5 - TRBD1 TRBV28 TGTGCCAGCAGGGGGACAGGGTACCAGCCCCAGCATTTT CASRGTGYQPQHF
TRBJ2-1 - - TRBV12-3/TRBV12-4 TGTGCCAGCAGTTTGGTGGATGAGCAGTTCTTC CASSLVDEQFF
TRBJ1-2 - - TRBV29-1 TGCAGCGTTGAGGGGCTTAATAACTATGGCTACACCTTC CSVEGLNNYGYTF